These 18 T cell receptor beta chains originate from one sample sequenced in a study of blood T cells in healthy people across ages. Primers used in a second PCR of roughly 6 to 11 cycles were a sample-barcoded 5' primer and a J-beta primer mix. TCRdb re-called the 5' RACE reads through MiXCR, storing one row per CDR3 protein. The sample lists 600,000 to 800,000 distinct CDR3 sequences; 52% were seen once. The sequencing sample was made of blood. The receptors here all came from a woman older than 75 in good health.

The rearrangement links TRBV5-5 to TRBJ2-4; tentative D call: TRBD2 (6 bases). The J call is doubtful: the DNA matches TRBJ2-7 better. The CDR3 covers 14 residues. Germline lookup yields CDR1 SGHKS and CDR2 YYEKEE (reference sequence). The CDR3 loop reads CASSLTGVGGEQYF. The CDR3 DNA sequence: TGTGCCAGCAGCTTAACCGGTGTCGGGGGCGAGCAGTACTTC.

With respect to this clonotype: With a much larger clone just one base away, this may be a read error. The J gene is TRBJ2-5, the V gene TRBV10-3; D is perhaps TRBD2 (6 bases). With the DNA end fitting TRBJ2-1 better, the J assignment may be wrong. Looked up from germline, CDR1 is ENHRY and CDR2 is SYGVKD. This CDR3 comprises 14 residues. The CDR3 is CAISAEGPQETQFF. For the CDR3, the DNA is TGTGCCATCAGTGCGGAGGGACCACAAGAGACCCAGTTCTTC.

About this clonotype: A read error is possible here, since a much larger clone lies one base away. The V and J genes are TRBV27 and TRBJ1-2; a possible D gene is TRBD1 (5 bases). Germline V lookup: CDR1 MNHEY, CDR2 SMNVEV (reference sequence). Trimming took 5 bases from V and 7 from J, leaving 11 bases between them. The CDR3 spans 12 residues. The chain's CDR3 is CASSGDPSGYTF. The CDR3, as DNA: TGTGCCAGCAGTGGGGACCCTTCTGGCTACACCTTC.

The V gene is TRBV18, the J gene TRBJ1-5; no clear D. The CDR3 has 13 residues. V dropped 2 bases and J dropped 5 bases, with 7 bases sitting between them. Germline V gene data show CDR1 as KGHSH and CDR2 as LQKENI. Here the CDR3 reads CASSPSGYQPQHF. CDR3 coding DNA: TGTGCCAGCTCACCATCAGGCTATCAGCCCCAGCATTTT. Together with reference TRBV18 and TRBJ1-5, the CDR3 gives the full variable domain: NAGVMQNPRHLVRRRGQEARLRCSPMKGHSHVYWYRQLPEEGLKFMVYLQKENIIDESGMPKERFSAEFPKEGPSILRIQQVVRGDSAAYFCASSPSGYQPQHFGDGTRLSIL.

This clonotype occurred once. This may arise from a read error, as a much more abundant clone is one base away. The chain carries TRBV7-2 and TRBJ1-2, with D tentatively TRBD1 (5 bases). Germline CDR1 and CDR2: SGHTA and FQGNSA. CDR3 length equals 15 residues. The CDR3 DNA sequence: TGTGCCAGCAGCTTAGTTTCAGGGCTTAACTATGGCCACACCTTC. Translation gives CASSLVSGLNYGHTF. The full variable domain, in which reference TRBV7-2 and TRBJ1-2 provide the parts outside the CDR3, is GAGVSQSPSNKVTEKGKDVELRCDPISGHTALYWYRQSLGQGLEFLIYFQGNSAPDKSGLPSDRFSAERTGGSVSTLTIQRTQQEDSAVYLCASSLVSGLNYGHTFGSGTRLTVV.

This clonotype was recorded at least ten times. The J gene is TRBJ1-1, the V gene TRBV12-3 or TRBV12-4, with D possibly being TRBD1 (5 bases). V lost 5 bases and J lost 1, with 5 bases in between. The length of the CDR3 is 12 residues. CDR3 nucleotide sequence: TGTGCCAGCAGTAGGGGGAACACTGAAGCTTTCTTT. Amino acids: CASSRGNTEAFF.

The J gene is TRBJ1-5, the V gene TRBV7-9; the D is unclear. CDR1 and CDR2 from the germline V gene are SEHNR and FQNEAQ (reference sequence). V lost 5 bases and J lost 5, with 7 bases in between. This CDR3 has 12 residues. The CDR3 nucleotides are TGTGCCAGCAGCCTGGACCATCAGCCCCAGCATTTT. It translates to CASSLDHQPQHF.

The genes are TRBV5-1 and TRBJ1-1; D is uncertain. Germline V gives CDR1 SGHRS, CDR2 YFSETQ. The CDR3 is 14 amino acids. V shed 7 bases and J shed 1 base, with 14 bases lying between them. CDR3 amino acids: CASRERQENTEAFF. Here the CDR3 DNA reads TGCGCCAGCCGAGAGAGGCAGGAGAACACTGAAGCTTTCTTT.

There are many counts of this clonotype. The V gene is TRBV20-1, the J gene TRBJ2-7; perhaps TRBD2 as D (6 bases). CDR1 and CDR2 from the germline V gene are DFQATT and SNEGSKA (reference sequence). Between the trimmed V and J ends, which lost 5 bases and 0 bases, there was a span of 17 bases. CDR3 length: 15 residues. This CDR3 is CSALNQGSGSYEQYF. CDR3 nucleotide sequence: TGCAGTGCTTTAAACCAGGGTAGCGGCTCCTACGAGCAGTACTTC.

This clonotype was observed at least ten times. Mismatch with germline at one junction end may stem from a read error. The rearrangement links TRBV29-1 to TRBJ2-1; 11 nucleotides agree with TRBD2. In germline, CDR1 is SQVTM, CDR2 ANQGSEA. The CDR3 length is 18 residues. In DNA, the CDR3 is TGCAGCGTGGAAGGTTTTCTAGCGGGGGGTCTCTCCTACAATGAGCAGTTCTTC. Translation: CSVEGFLAGGLSYNEQFF.

CDR3 coding DNA: TGTGCCACAGGGATCACAGGGCTAGGCTACACCTTC. This sequence encodes CATGITGLGYTF. The V gene is TRBV7-3, the J gene TRBJ1-2; tentatively, D is TRBD1 (6 bases). This CDR3 region has 12 residues. The germline gives CDR1 SGHTA, CDR2 FQGTGA. With 10 bases removed from V and 8 bases from J, the gap between germline ends came to 17 bases. The full variable domain, with the rest looked up from reference TRBV7-3 and TRBJ1-2, is GAGVSQTPSNKVTEKGKYVELRCDPISGHTALYWYRQSLGQGPEFLIYFQGTGAADDSGLPNDRFFAVRPEGSVSTLKIQRTERGDSAVYLCATGITGLGYTFGSGTRLTVV.

This clonotype was picked up many times. This rearrangement joins TRBV20-1 to TRBJ2-1; D possibly corresponds to TRBD2 (5 bases). Germline lookup yields CDR1 DFQATT and CDR2 SNEGSKA (reference sequence). V was pared by 3 bases and J by 6 bases, with 15 bases between. CDR3 length: 14 amino acids. The CDR3 DNA is TGCAGTGCTAGCCCCCTAGCAGGCGGCAATGAGCAGTTCTTC. Translation: CSASPLAGGNEQFF.

This clonotype showed up many times. The chain combines TRBV20-1 with TRBJ2-1; the D gene could be TRBD1 or TRBD2 (5 bases each). The CDR3 covers 13 residues. Trimming took off 5 bases at V and 9 bases at J, with 17 bases between the two ends. Germline V gene data show CDR1 as DFQATT and CDR2 as SNEGSKA (reference sequence). The CDR3 region is CSASGTHDSEQFF. In nucleotides, the CDR3 is TGCAGTGCTTCTGGGACCCACGACAGTGAGCAGTTCTTC.

The chain combines TRBV6-4 with TRBJ2-3; possibly TRBD1 for D (5 bases). V gave up 0 bases and J gave up 2 bases, with 12 bases separating them. CDR3 length equals 16 residues. CDR1 and CDR2 (germline): MRHNA, SNTAGT. In DNA form, the CDR3 reads TGTGCCAGCAGTGACTCGATAGAAGGGGCCACAGATACGCAGTATTTT. Translation: CASSDSIEGATDTQYF.

V gene TRBV5-1 combines with J gene TRBJ2-1; 10 nucleotides agree with TRBD1. TRBJ2-7 matches the DNA end more closely, so the J call is doubtful. CDR3 size: 15 residues. CDR1 is SGHRS, CDR2 YFSETQ, per germline. CDR3 DNA: TGCGCCAGCAGCCTGACAGGGGGCTCCTACAATAAGCAGTACTTC. Its translation is CASSLTGGSYNKQYF.

On this clonotype: The junction does not match germline at one end; this may be a read error. The chain couples TRBV11-2 to TRBJ2-1; 10 bases are a match to TRBD2. Per the germline V gene, CDR1 is SGHAT and CDR2 is FQNNGV. This CDR3 spans 16 amino acids. CDR3 region: CASSIQGLASYNGQFF. The CDR3 DNA sequence: TGTGCCAGCAGCATCCAGGGACTAGCGTCTTACAATGGGCAGTTCTTC.

With respect to this clonotype: A much larger clone lies a single base off, so this may be a read error. This rearrangement joins TRBV3-1 to TRBJ2-5, with 11 bases lining up with TRBD2. The CDR3 contains 16 residues. Germline V gene data show CDR1 as LGHDT and CDR2 as YNNKEL (reference sequence). CDR3 loop: CACSFDTSGSQKTQYF. CDR3 nucleotide sequence: TGTGCCTGCAGCTTCGATACTAGCGGGAGTCAAAAGACCCAGTACTTC.

This clonotype was picked up many times. This chain uses TRBV4-2 with TRBJ1-2, with D perhaps TRBD1 (5 bases). Trimming left V 0 bases short and J 2 bases short, with 19 bases between. The length of the CDR3 is 18 residues. Germline V gene data show CDR1 as LGHNA and CDR2 as YNFKEQ. CDR3 in DNA: TGTGCCAGCAGCCAAGACATACTCGACAGCCCCGGCAACTATGGCTACACCTTC. Amino acids: CASSQDILDSPGNYGYTF.